These 27 T cell receptor beta chains came from one sample sequenced in a study of shared clonotypes between healthy human individuals. Assay used: immunoSEQ multiplex PCR; TCRdb lists only in-frame clones, some missing. Of more than 450,000 clones in the sample, 79% were seen once. Sequencing was done on a sample of PBMCs. The receptor set was obtained from a woman in her thirties or forties in good health. Some clones in this sample may be carry-over from other donors' samples.

The chain has TRBV19 and TRBJ2-2, with no clear D. Germline loops: CDR1 LNHDA, CDR2 SQIVND (reference sequence). The CDR3 loop spans 14 amino acids. V dropped 10 bases and J dropped 5 bases, with 17 bases sitting between them. CDR3 amino acids: CAISRPGGTGELFF. Here the CDR3 DNA reads TGTGCCATAAGCCGTCCCGGTGGGACCGGGGAGCTGTTTTTT.

The chain combines TRBV5-1 with TRBJ1-2, with unresolved D. Trimming took 0 bases from V and 8 from J, leaving 11 bases between them. This CDR3 region has 13 residues. Germline V gene data show CDR1 as SGHRS and CDR2 as YFSETQ. DNA of the CDR3: TGCGCCAGCAGCTTGGACGGCCCTCAAGGCTACACCTTC. Protein: CASSLDGPQGYTF.

The chain has TRBV28 and TRBJ2-7, with D perhaps matching TRBD1 or TRBD2 (5 bases each). This CDR3 spans 14 amino acids. The germline CDR1 and CDR2 sequences are MDHEN and SYDVKM. V shed 6 bases and J shed 7 bases, with 19 bases lying between them. Written as DNA, the CDR3 is TGTGCCAGCAGCCTCGTTGGGGGTACTTGGGAGCAGTACTTC. Its protein product is CASSLVGGTWEQYF.

The chain couples TRBV2 to TRBJ2-7; D ambiguous. The V gene lost 6 bases and the J gene lost 9 bases, with 18 bases spanning the gap. CDR1 SNHLY and CDR2 FYNNEI come from the germline V gene. The CDR3 covers 13 residues. DNA of the CDR3: TGTGCCAGCAGCGATCTTGGTGGAGTCGGGCAGTACTTC. Translating gives CASSDLGGVGQYF.

This chain connects TRBV9 to TRBJ1-2; the D is unclear. Germline V gene lookup returns CDR1 SGDLS and CDR2 YYNGEE. Trimming stripped 1 base from V and 6 bases from J, with 10 bases between. The length of the CDR3 is 13 residues. CDR3 sequence (DNA): TGTGCCAGCAGCGTACGTCCCTTTGATGGCTACACCTTC. This gives the protein CASSVRPFDGYTF.

The chain couples TRBV18 to TRBJ2-1; TRBD1 might be the D (6 bases). Germline assignment: CDR1 KGHSH and CDR2 LQKENI. V gave up 1 base and J gave up 5 bases, with 9 bases separating them. The CDR3 sequence is 14 residues long. Here the CDR3 reads CASSPLDSNNEQFF. Written as DNA, the CDR3 is TGTGCCAGCTCACCACTGGACAGCAACAATGAGCAGTTCTTC. Full variable domain (rest looked up from reference TRBV18 and TRBJ2-1): NAGVMQNPRHLVRRRGQEARLRCSPMKGHSHVYWYRQLPEEGLKFMVYLQKENIIDESGMPKERFSAEFPKEGPSILRIQQVVRGDSAAYFCASSPLDSNNEQFFGPGTRLTVL.

This chain uses TRBV6-4 with TRBJ1-3; D gene uncertain. Trimming stripped 4 bases from V and 0 bases from J, with 4 bases between. Germline V gives CDR1 MRHNA, CDR2 SNTAGT. The CDR3 is made up of 13 amino acids. Written as DNA, the CDR3 is TGTGCCAGCAGTGCGGACTCTGGAAACACCATATATTTT. This encodes CASSADSGNTIYF.

This rearrangement joins TRBV6-5 to TRBJ2-5; tentative D call: TRBD1 (5 bases). The J call may be faulty, since TRBJ2-7 better matches the DNA end. The CDR3 contains 12 residues. Germline values: CDR1 MNHEY, CDR2 SVGAGI. This CDR3 reads CASSKDSTEQYF. In DNA, the CDR3 is TGTGCCAGCAGTAAAGACAGTACCGAGCAGTACTTC.

The chain carries TRBV5-1 and TRBJ1-1; D is uncertain. The CDR3 totals 15 residues. V dropped 4 bases and J dropped 0 bases, with 13 bases sitting between them. CDR1 SGHRS and CDR2 YFSETQ come from the germline V gene. The CDR3 DNA is TGCGCCAGCAGCCTATCGGAGGGAATGAACACTGAAGCTTTCTTT. This translates into CASSLSEGMNTEAFF.

The chain combines TRBV9 with TRBJ2-7, with D unclear. V was pared by 0 bases and J by 2 bases, with 12 bases between. The CDR3 is made up of 15 amino acids. From germline, CDR1 is SGDLS and CDR2 YYNGEE. This CDR3 reads CASSVGARGAYEQYF. In DNA form, the CDR3 reads TGTGCCAGCAGCGTAGGGGCTAGAGGAGCCTACGAGCAGTACTTC. The full variable domain, its missing parts supplied by reference TRBV9 and TRBJ2-7, is DSGVTQTPKHLITATGQRVTLRCSPRSGDLSVYWYQQSLDQGLQFLIQYYNGEERAKGNILERFSAQQFPDLHSELNLSSLELGDSALYFCASSVGARGAYEQYFGPGTRLTVT.

This chain uses TRBV9 with TRBJ1-1, with 9 bases aligning to TRBD1. The germline V gene encodes CDR1 SGDLS and CDR2 YYNGEE. With V trimmed by 3 bases and J by 2 bases, 2 bases remained unmatched. There are 14 residues in the CDR3. CDR3 coding DNA: TGTGCCAGCAGCGGGGGACAGGGAAACACTGAAGCTTTCTTT. The encoded protein is CASSGGQGNTEAFF.

This clone was observed a single time. CDR3 in DNA: TGTGCCAGCAGCCCTCACAGCGACGGGGAGCTGTTTTTT. It yields the protein CASSPHSDGELFF. The chain combines TRBV7-2 with TRBJ2-2; the D is unclear. Deletions cut 5 bases from V and 7 bases from J, with 11 bases between. This CDR3 is 13 amino acids long. The germline gives CDR1 SGHTA, CDR2 FQGNSA.

This clone was picked up one time. The rearrangement joins TRBV7-9 to TRBJ2-5; 7 bases line up with TRBD1. Trimming took 5 bases from V and 5 from J; bases not matched to a gene: 14. The CDR3 consists of 16 residues. Germline V gene sequence: CDR1 SEHNR, CDR2 FQNEAQ (reference sequence). CDR3 nucleotide sequence: TGTGCCAGCAGCGCCCCTACAGGGGCCGACGGGGAGACCCAGTACTTC. Translating it yields CASSAPTGADGETQYF.

A single count supports this clone. The sample carries other DNA sequences with the same CDR3. The DNA of the CDR3 is TGTGCCACCAGCAAAAGTAATGAGCAGTTCTTC. It encodes CATSKSNEQFF. The chain joins TRBV15 to TRBJ2-1; D not resolved. This CDR3 has 11 amino acids. Deletions cut 4 bases from V and 7 bases from J, with 5 bases between. Germline V gene lookup returns CDR1 LNHNV and CDR2 YYDKDF (reference sequence).

The chain employs TRBV2 and TRBJ1-2, with no clear D. The CDR3 loop spans 12 amino acids. CDR1 and CDR2 from the germline V gene are SNHLY and FYNNEI. With 4 bases removed from V and 8 bases from J, the gap between germline ends came to 11 bases. CDR3 protein: CASSVDLSGYTF. The DNA of the CDR3 is TGTGCCAGCAGTGTAGACCTCTCGGGCTACACCTTC.

The chain recombines TRBV28 with TRBJ1-1, with a tentative D call TRBD1 (5 bases). Germline V lookup: CDR1 MDHEN, CDR2 SYDVKM. The CDR3 consists of 14 residues. Trimming shortened V by 6 bases and J by 4 bases, and 15 bases separated the two germline ends. The CDR3 DNA follows: TGTGCCAGCAGGGGCCGGGGGGGAGGCACTGAAGCTTTCTTT. This translates into CASRGRGGGTEAFF.

The CDR3 DNA is TGTGCCAGTAGTACTGGACGGTTTGAAAAACTGTTTTTT. Its translation: CASSTGRFEKLFF. The chain links TRBV19 to TRBJ1-4; D is unclear. Germline V gives CDR1 LNHDA, CDR2 SQIVND (reference sequence). V gave up 4 bases and J gave up 7 bases, with 10 bases separating them. The CDR3 runs 13 residues.

Remarks on this clone: Within the sample, other DNA sequences also encode this same CDR3. The genes are TRBV14 and TRBJ1-2, with 9 bases identical to TRBD1. The V gene end was trimmed by 2 bases and the J gene end by 8 bases; junction bases not matched to a gene: 6. The CDR3 spans 14 residues. Per germline, CDR1 SGHDN and CDR2 FVKESK. The CDR3: CASSQRGTGYGYTF. Written as DNA, the CDR3 is TGTGCCAGCAGCCAAAGGGGGACAGGGTACGGCTACACCTTC.

The V call is TRBV5-1, the J call TRBJ2-2; no definite D call. The CDR3 totals 13 residues. Per germline, CDR1 SGHRS and CDR2 YFSETQ. V was cut by 4 bases and J by 6 bases, with 10 bases left in between. CDR3 sequence (DNA): TGCGCCAGCAGCCTCCAACGCGCCGGGGAGCTGTTTTTT. Its translation is CASSLQRAGELFF. Full variable domain (rest looked up from reference TRBV5-1 and TRBJ2-2): KAGVTQTPRYLIKTRGQQVTLSCSPISGHRSVSWYQQTPGQGLQFLFEYFSETQRNKGNFPGRFSGRQFSNSRSEMNVSTLELGDSALYLCASSLQRAGELFFGEGSRLTVL.

V and J are TRBV25-1 and TRBJ1-1; no clear D gene. The CDR3 extends over 14 amino acids. The ends were cut back, 1 base at V and 4 bases at J, with 10 bases in the middle. Germline V CDR1 and CDR2: MGHDK, SYGVNS. CDR3 protein: CASSEWAGGTEAFF. CDR3 nucleotide sequence: TGTGCCAGCAGTGAATGGGCAGGTGGCACTGAAGCTTTCTTT.

The chain joins TRBV9 to TRBJ2-5; tentative D call: TRBD2 (5 bases). CDR3 length equals 12 residues. V was pared by 2 bases and J by 5 bases, with 7 bases between. Germline V lookup: CDR1 SGDLS, CDR2 YYNGEE. CDR3 in amino acids: CASSVDFETQYF. The CDR3 DNA reads as TGTGCCAGCAGCGTGGACTTTGAGACCCAGTACTTC.

V is TRBV10-3 and J is TRBJ2-5; 12 bases agree with TRBD2. The CDR3 has 19 residues. V lost 3 bases to trimming and J lost 5 bases; unmatched junction nucleotides: 16. Germline V CDR1 and CDR2: ENHRY, SYGVKD. The CDR3 coding sequence is TGTGCCATCAGTGACGCCGCCCGACAGCGACTAGCGGGAGTCGAGACCCAGTACTTC. It codes for CAISDAARQRLAGVETQYF.

J is TRBJ1-5 and V is TRBV7-2; D may be TRBD1 (6 bases). V lost 2 bases and J 2 bases, leaving 13 bases between the germline ends. CDR1 is SGHTA and CDR2 is FQGNSA in the germline V gene. The CDR3 consists of 16 residues. This CDR3 reads CASSLTSGGGNQPQHF. CDR3 nucleotides: TGTGCCAGCAGCTTAACCTCGGGGGGCGGCAATCAGCCCCAGCATTTT.

V usage is TRBV4-3 and J usage is TRBJ2-7; 7 bases map to TRBD1. The CDR3 runs to 14 residues. Germline V gene data show CDR1 as LGHNA and CDR2 as YSLEER. V dropped 1 base and J dropped 7; count of bases not matched to a gene: 7. The CDR3: CASSQVRGLGEQYF. CDR3 bases: TGCGCCAGCAGCCAAGTAAGGGGGCTGGGGGAGCAGTACTTC.

The chain joins TRBV7-9 to TRBJ1-1; tentatively, D is TRBD1 (5 bases). Germline values: CDR1 SEHNR, CDR2 FQNEAQ (reference sequence). CDR3 length: 15 amino acids. Trimming took 3 bases from V and 4 from J, leaving 15 bases between them. The CDR3 coding sequence is TGTGCCAGCAGCTTTAGGGCAGGGCTGGGCACTGAAGCTTTCTTT. Its translation: CASSFRAGLGTEAFF.

V usage is TRBV18 and J usage is TRBJ2-2; D ambiguous. Germline V gene data show CDR1 as KGHSH and CDR2 as LQKENI. Trimming removed 4 bases at V and 3 bases at J, with 6 bases between. The CDR3 sequence is 13 residues long. The CDR3 DNA reads TGTGCCAGCTCACGCTCCGACACCGGGGAGCTGTTTTTT. It codes for CASSRSDTGELFF.

The rearrangement links TRBV19 to TRBJ2-2; D is possibly TRBD1 or TRBD2 (5 bases each). The germline CDR1 and CDR2 sequences are LNHDA and SQIVND (reference sequence). The V and J ends lost 11 bases and 1 base respectively, with 11 bases between them. CDR3 size: 13 residues. The CDR3 nucleotides read TGTGCCTCCCGGGGCCAGAACACCGGGGAGCTGTTTTTT. Protein: CASRGQNTGELFF.